One and the same sample provided the 14 T cell receptor beta chains below, sequenced in a study of T cell responses to AZD1222 COVID-19 vaccine (dated by TCRdb to about 2021). The method was the immunoSEQ multiplex PCR assay. TCRdb limited this immuneACCESS table to in-frame rearrangements with V and J called. A share of clones is missing; checked studies link under half to unresolved V genes, and the rest is unexplained. Recorded for this sample are about 120,000 clones; 88% of them occurred a single time. Roughly 3.5% of the sample goes to the ten largest clones. In light of the paper, this sample's time point label describes: baseline before first vaccination. Sample: peripheral blood, taken on day 0 of AZD1222 vaccination. The receptors come from an adult in good health.

This clone was counted a few times. V gene TRBV11-2 combines with J gene TRBJ1-6; D unclear. Germline V CDR1 and CDR2: SGHAT, FQNNGV. There are 15 residues in the CDR3. The V end lost 5 bases, the J end lost 7 bases, and 15 bases lay between the germline ends. The CDR3 is CASSLDPIRNSPLHF. The DNA for the CDR3 is TGTGCCAGCAGCCTGGACCCGATCAGAAATTCACCCCTCCACTTT.

J is TRBJ1-1 and V is TRBV10-3, with unresolved D. The ends were cut back, 3 bases at V and 1 base at J, with 9 bases in the middle. This CDR3 region has 14 residues. Germline assignment: CDR1 ENHRY and CDR2 SYGVKD. The CDR3 region is CAISEGRPNTEAFF. CDR3 bases: TGTGCCATCAGTGAAGGACGGCCGAACACTGAAGCTTTCTTT.

V and J are TRBV5-4 and TRBJ2-3; the D is unclear. Deletions cut 2 bases from V and 3 bases from J, with 7 bases between. The CDR3 sequence is 13 residues long. The germline V gene has CDR1 SGHNT and CDR2 YYREEE (reference sequence). The CDR3 region is CASSLTTTDTQYF. The CDR3 DNA sequence: TGTGCCAGCAGCTTAACTACGACAGATACGCAGTATTTT.

The J gene is TRBJ1-1, the V gene TRBV5-1; D gene uncertain. The CDR3 extends over 15 amino acids. Trimming cost V 0 bases and J 0 bases, with 9 bases left between them. Germline V gene sequence: CDR1 SGHRS, CDR2 YFSETQ. The CDR3 reads CASSLADRMNTEAFF. The CDR3 nucleotides are TGCGCCAGCAGCTTGGCCGACCGAATGAACACTGAAGCTTTCTTT.

The V call is TRBV11-2, the J call TRBJ2-2; unclear D gene. V was trimmed by 4 bases and J by 5 bases, leaving 17 bases between them. Germline V CDR1 and CDR2: SGHAT, FQNNGV. This CDR3 has 16 residues. CDR3 residues: CASSYLVTALTGELFF. The CDR3 region has the DNA TGTGCCAGCAGCTATTTAGTAACAGCACTTACCGGGGAGCTGTTTTTT.

The chain combines TRBV10-2 with TRBJ1-4; D is possibly TRBD1 (5 bases). The CDR3 runs to 15 residues. V gave up 4 bases and J gave up 8 bases, with 17 bases separating them. Germline lookup yields CDR1 WSHSY and CDR2 SAAADI. The CDR3 sequence is CASSVGLGGGEKLFF. Written as DNA, the CDR3 is TGCGCCAGCAGTGTCGGTCTGGGGGGTGGAGAAAAACTGTTTTTT.

The V and J genes are TRBV6-5 and TRBJ1-5; 10 nucleotides align to TRBD1. Germline V CDR1 and CDR2: MNHEY, SVGAGI. J lost 6 bases, V lost 7 bases, and 9 bases had no gene match. This CDR3 is built from 15 residues. The CDR3 DNA reads TGTGCCAGCATTCGGACAGGGGGGGGAGGTCAGCCCCAGCATTTT. Translated: CASIRTGGGGQPQHF.

The chain carries TRBV13 and TRBJ2-7, with 11 bases identical to TRBD1. Germline V gene sequence: CDR1 PRHDT, CDR2 FYEKMQ (reference sequence). The CDR3 contains 15 residues. After removal of 4 bases from V and 4 bases from J, the junction contained 6 bases not matched to a gene. The CDR3 region is CASSSGGTGGYEQYF. CDR3 nucleotide sequence: TGTGCCAGCAGCTCAGGCGGGACAGGGGGGTACGAGCAGTACTTC.

CDR3 region: CASSQDRIGQWFYNEQFF. The CDR3, as DNA: TGCGCCAGCAGCCAAGATAGGATTGGCCAGTGGTTTTACAATGAGCAGTTCTTC. The chain has TRBV4-1 and TRBJ2-1; no reliable D call. CDR1 and CDR2 from the germline V gene are MGHRA and YSYEKL. Trimming left V 0 bases short and J 4 bases short, with 19 bases between. The CDR3 extends over 18 amino acids.

This chain uses TRBV6-5 with TRBJ1-1; D may be TRBD1 (5 bases). Between the trimmed V and J ends, which lost 6 bases and 10 bases, there was a span of 15 bases. The V gene's germline CDR1 is MNHEY and CDR2 SVGAGI. This CDR3 contains 12 residues. The CDR3 region is CASSRKGTLAFF. CDR3 sequence (DNA): TGTGCCAGCAGCCGTAAGGGGACCTTAGCTTTCTTT.

The chain links TRBV10-3 to TRBJ1-2; 7 bases are shared with TRBD1. J was trimmed by 3 bases and V by 5 bases; bases with no gene match: 3. The CDR3 spans 13 residues. Germline loops: CDR1 ENHRY, CDR2 SYGVKD. CDR3 nucleotides: TGTGCCATCAGTCGGGACAGCGACTATGGCTACACCTTC. Translation: CAISRDSDYGYTF.

V gene TRBV7-8 combines with J gene TRBJ2-7; 7 nucleotides align to TRBD1. CDR3 length: 13 amino acids. V shed 5 bases and J 5 bases; nucleotides not matched to a gene: 6. Germline V gene lookup returns CDR1 SGHVS and CDR2 FQNEAQ. DNA for the CDR3: TGTGCCAGCAGCGGAAGACAGGGTAACGAGCAGTACTTC. Translated, it gives CASSGRQGNEQYF.

V usage is TRBV7-8 and J usage is TRBJ2-4, with D perhaps given as TRBD1 or TRBD2 (5 bases each). V was clipped by 0 bases and J by 12 bases, with 18 bases between them. The CDR3 loop spans 15 amino acids. In germline, CDR1 is SGHVS, CDR2 FQNEAQ. CDR3 DNA sequence: TGTGCCAGCAGCTTAGCGCTCAGTGGTAGAGGGACTCAGTACTTC. It specifies CASSLALSGRGTQYF.

The J gene is TRBJ1-2, the V gene TRBV11-1; 8 nucleotides match TRBD1. Germline CDR1 reads SGHAT; CDR2 reads FQDESV (reference sequence). This CDR3 contains 13 residues. The V and J ends lost 5 bases and 7 bases, in that order; junction bases with no gene match: 6. The DNA of the CDR3 is TGTGCCAGCAGCCAGACAGGGGTCTCTGGCTACACCTTC. Amino acid sequence: CASSQTGVSGYTF.